These T cell receptor beta chains were read from a single sample in a study of identical twins. TCRdb analysed the 5' RACE reads with MiXCR anew, one entry per CDR3 protein. The sample consists of around 1.7 million distinct CDR3 sequences, about 32% of them appearing once. Input material: cord blood. These receptors originate from a newborn girl in good health. Each CDR3 is given with its conserved first and last residue. A D gene is named only where the DNA matches it firmly. Rows may omit the clone size; those that give it use once, few, many or a size class.

size	V	length	D	J	CDR3	DNA
few	TRBV24-1	15	TRBD2	TRBJ2-5	CATSGPGLEEETQYF	TGTGCCACCAGTGGTCCGGGACTAGAAGAGGAGACCCAGTACTTC
many	TRBV29-1	14	NA	TRBJ2-3	CSGRRDVTTDTQYF	TGCAGCGGGCGCAGGGATGTGACTACAGATACGCAGTATTTT
few	TRBV5-1	15	NA	TRBJ2-1	CASSLKLGGTNEQFF	TGCGCCAGCAGCTTGAAACTAGGAGGGACCAATGAGCAGTTCTTC
NA	TRBV5-1	17	TRBD2	TRBJ2-7	CASSLGRLAGFGNEQYF	TGCGCCAGCAGCTTGGGGAGACTAGCGGGATTTGGGAACGAGCAGTACTTC
NA	TRBV15	15	NA	TRBJ1-1	CATSRDRAMNTEAFF	TGTGCCACCAGCAGAGATCGGGCCATGAACACTGAAGCTTTCTTT
few	TRBV12-3/TRBV12-4	17	TRBD1	TRBJ1-1	CASSLRAGTGSSTEAFF	TGTGCCAGCAGTTTGAGGGCCGGGACAGGGTCCTCCACTGAAGCTTTCTTT
NA	TRBV27	13	NA	TRBJ1-2	CASSRDRFRGYTF	TGTGCCAGCAGTCGCGACAGGTTTCGGGGCTACACCTTC
many	TRBV6-5	11	NA	TRBJ2-7	CASRSLYEQYF	TGTGCCAGCCGAAGCCTCTACGAGCAGTACTTC
NA	TRBV12-3/TRBV12-4	16	TRBD2	TRBJ2-4	CASSSPTSGGYNEQYF	TGTGCCAGCAGTTCCCCCACTAGCGGGGGATACAATGAGCAGTACTTC
few	TRBV15	16	NA	TRBJ2-1	CATSRLYRESGNEQFF	TGTGCCACCAGCAGACTCTACAGGGAATCGGGGAATGAGCAGTTCTTC
NA	TRBV5-5	15	TRBD1	TRBJ1-1	CASSSRTGPNTEAFF	TGTGCCAGCAGCTCCCGGACAGGGCCGAACACTGAAGCTTTCTTT
few	TRBV5-1	15	NA	TRBJ1-1	CASGVGGTADTEAFF	TGCGCCAGCGGTGTTGGAGGGACCGCAGACACTGAAGCTTTCTTT
few	TRBV6-6	14	TRBD1	TRBJ1-5	CASSRTGDNQPQHF	TGTGCCAGCAGCCGGACAGGGGATAATCAGCCCCAGCATTTT
NA	TRBV7-8	15	NA	TRBJ2-4	CASSPLDRTKNIQYF	TGTGCCAGCAGCCCCCTAGACAGGACCAAAAACATTCAGTACTTC
NA	TRBV6-6	15	NA	TRBJ2-4	CASSYSGSSKNIQYF	TGTGCCAGCAGTTACTCGGGCAGCTCCAAAAACATTCAGTACTTC
few	TRBV12-3/TRBV12-4	15	TRBD1	TRBJ1-5	CASSSIGTGNQPQHF	TGTGCCAGCAGCTCCATCGGGACAGGCAATCAGCCCCAGCATTTT
few	TRBV20-1	16	TRBD1	TRBJ1-5	CSARKGGQGPDQPQHF	TGCAGTGCTAGGAAAGGGGGACAGGGGCCGGATCAGCCCCAGCATTTT
NA	TRBV12-3/TRBV12-4	12	NA	TRBJ2-1	CASSLYSGEQFF	TGTGCCAGCAGTCTCTATTCTGGGGAGCAGTTCTTC
few	TRBV7-9	13	NA	TRBJ2-1	CASSLVWAGSWFF	TGTGCCAGCAGCTTAGTTTGGGCGGGCTCCTGGTTCTTC
NA	TRBV20-1	17	TRBD2	TRBJ2-5	CSARDWGSGRTPETQYF	TGCAGTGCTAGAGATTGGGGTAGCGGGAGGACCCCAGAGACCCAGTACTTC
once	TRBV20-1	16	TRBD2	TRBJ2-1	CSARDFQGLAVSEQFF	TGCAGTGCTAGAGATTTTCAGGGACTAGCGGTGTCAGAGCAGTTCTTC
many	TRBV2	13	TRBD1	TRBJ2-7	CASSGQGTYEQYF	TGTGCCAGCAGCGGACAGGGCACCTACGAGCAGTACTTC
few	TRBV10-3	15	TRBD1	TRBJ2-1	CAISESFAGGDEQFF	TGTGCCATCAGTGAGTCGTTTGCAGGGGGCGATGAGCAGTTCTTC
NA	TRBV12-3/TRBV12-4	13	NA	TRBJ2-5	CASSGGIYETQYF	TGTGCCAGCAGTGGGGGGATTTATGAGACCCAGTACTTC
NA	TRBV20-1	12	NA	TRBJ1-1	CSAWVVNTEAFF	TGCAGTGCCTGGGTGGTGAACACTGAAGCTTTCTTT
few	TRBV3-1	15	NA	TRBJ1-1	CASSPQTRTNTEAFF	TGTGCCAGCAGCCCCCAGACAAGGACGAACACTGAAGCTTTCTTT
NA	TRBV4-1	17	TRBD2	TRBJ2-1	CASSYGTSGGFYNEQFF	TGCGCCAGCAGCTACGGGACTAGCGGGGGGTTCTACAATGAGCAGTTCTTC
NA	TRBV7-2	15	TRBD2	TRBJ2-1	CTSSVGLALYNEQFF	TGTACCAGCAGCGTCGGACTAGCCCTATACAATGAGCAGTTCTTC
few	TRBV18	15	TRBD2	TRBJ2-3	CASSPLAGSGDTQYF	TGTGCCAGCTCACCTCTAGCGGGAAGTGGTGATACGCAGTATTTT
NA	TRBV19	14	NA	TRBJ1-2	CASRITDRLYGYTF	TGTGCCAGTAGGATTACCGACAGGCTCTATGGCTACACCTTC
few	TRBV5-6	14	NA	TRBJ1-1	CASSFSPVNTEAFF	TGTGCCAGCAGCTTCTCCCCGGTGAACACTGAAGCTTTCTTT
many	TRBV4-2	15	TRBD2	TRBJ2-1	CASRETSGRSAEQFF	TGTGCCAGCAGGGAGACTAGCGGGAGGTCAGCTGAGCAGTTCTTC
NA	TRBV20-1	19	NA	TRBJ2-3	CSASGSGAPPKPHTDTQYF	TGCAGTGCTAGTGGGTCGGGGGCCCCTCCAAAACCCCACACAGACACGCAGTATTTT